The 10 T cell receptor beta chains reported below all come from one sample, sequenced in a study of shared clonotypes between healthy human individuals. Positively selected for CCR7, the CD45RO-negative cells used as naive CD8 cells excluded terminally differentiated effector memory CD45RA+ cells. The assay was immunoSEQ multiplex PCR, and TCRdb's table has in-frame clones only and misses some. Here the sample spans 630,000 or so clones, 95% to 98% being singletons. Sequencing was performed on naive CD8+ T cells sorted from blood. These receptor sequences come from a man aged 30 to 39 in good health.

V gene TRBV5-4 combines with J gene TRBJ2-7, with 13 nucleotides matching TRBD2. CDR1 is SGHNT, CDR2 YYREEE, per germline (reference sequence). V lost 4 bases to trimming and J lost 4 bases; unmatched junction nucleotides: 5. The CDR3 spans 15 residues. This chain's CDR3 is CASSPGGLAGYEQYF. CDR3 sequence (DNA): TGTGCCAGCAGCCCGGGGGGACTAGCGGGGTACGAGCAGTACTTC.

J is TRBJ2-7 and V is TRBV7-6; D uncertain. CDR1 is SGHVS and CDR2 is FNYEAQ in the germline V gene. Trimming pared 4 bases from V and 0 bases from J, leaving 10 bases between. There are 14 residues in the CDR3. In DNA form, the CDR3 reads TGTGCCAGCAGCTCGACCCGGTCCTCCTACGAGCAGTACTTC. Its protein product is CASSSTRSSYEQYF.

V and J are TRBV27 and TRBJ2-7, with D maybe TRBD2 (5 bases). Germline CDR1 and CDR2: MNHEY and SMNVEV (reference sequence). The CDR3 is made up of 14 amino acids. Trimming took off 2 bases at V and 3 bases at J, with 11 bases between the two ends. CDR3 bases: TGTGCCAGCAGTTTAACCGGAGAGGGCTACGAGCAGTACTTC. It encodes CASSLTGEGYEQYF.

The chain has TRBV6-5 and TRBJ2-7; possibly TRBD2 for D (6 bases). V shed 0 bases and J shed 7 bases, with 16 bases lying between them. Germline V CDR1 and CDR2: MNHEY, SVGAGI. CDR3 length: 15 residues. This CDR3 is CASSYSGTPGEEQYF. The CDR3, as DNA: TGTGCCAGCAGTTACTCCGGGACTCCCGGGGAGGAGCAGTACTTC.

The chain is built from TRBV9 and TRBJ2-3; TRBD2 agrees at 10 bases. The CDR3 sequence is 16 residues long. Per the germline V gene, CDR1 is SGDLS and CDR2 is YYNGEE. Trimming took 4 bases from V and 2 from J; bases not matched to a gene: 7. The CDR3 sequence is CASSPGTSEYTDTQYF. CDR3 DNA: TGTGCCAGCAGCCCCGGGACTAGCGAGTACACAGATACGCAGTATTTT.

The chain combines TRBV4-1 with TRBJ2-2; maybe TRBD1 (5 bases). The CDR3 spans 15 residues. V was trimmed by 2 bases and J by 1 base, leaving 8 bases between them. Germline V gene lookup returns CDR1 MGHRA and CDR2 YSYEKL. CDR3 sequence reads: CASSQRTGNTGELFF. CDR3 DNA sequence: TGCGCCAGCAGCCAACGTACAGGGAACACCGGGGAGCTGTTTTTT.

J is TRBJ2-3 and V is TRBV27; no reliable D call. The germline gives CDR1 MNHEY, CDR2 SMNVEV (reference sequence). V was shortened by 3 bases and J by 4 bases, with 8 bases between the two germline ends. The CDR3 sequence is 13 residues long. The CDR3 DNA reads as TGTGCCAGCAGTTTGCCCCTCGCAGATACGCAGTATTTT. This codes for CASSLPLADTQYF.

The rearrangement uses TRBV28 and TRBJ1-3, with D maybe TRBD1 (5 bases). V was shortened by 11 bases and J by 0 bases, with 14 bases between the two germline ends. CDR1 is MDHEN, CDR2 SYDVKM, per germline. CDR3 length equals 14 residues. The DNA of the CDR3 is TGTGCCTCGGAAGGGGAACTCTCTGGAAACACCATATATTTT. Translation: CASEGELSGNTIYF.

This chain connects TRBV27 to TRBJ2-3; maybe TRBD2 (6 bases). CDR1 is MNHEY, CDR2 SMNVEV, per germline (reference sequence). Trimming cost V 0 bases and J 0 bases, with 16 bases left between them. CDR3 length equals 18 residues. This CDR3 reads CASSLSRFSGTSTDTQYF. The CDR3 DNA is TGTGCCAGCAGTTTATCCCGGTTTAGCGGCACTAGCACAGATACGCAGTATTTT.

This sequence joins TRBV29-1 and TRBJ1-5; D is unresolved. Germline CDR1 is SQVTM and CDR2 is ANQGSEA. The V and J ends lost 7 bases and 0 bases respectively, with 10 bases between them. The CDR3 contains 13 residues. The CDR3 region has the DNA TGCAGCGCAGGACTTAATAGCAATCAGCCCCAGCATTTT. Translating gives CSAGLNSNQPQHF. Drawing the rest from reference TRBV29-1 and TRBJ1-5, the complete variable domain is SAVISQKPSRDICQRGTSLTIQCQVDSQVTMMFWYRQQPGQSLTLIATANQGSEATYESGFVIDKFPISRPNLTFSTLTVSNMSPEDSSIYLCSAGLNSNQPQHFGDGTRLSIL.